This T cell receptor (beta chain) is from a study of T cell responses to AZD1222 COVID-19 vaccine. Study-level points and caveats: Unmutated variant regions are reportedly targeted by nearly half of spike-specific TCRs. Just a handful of AZD1222 recipients were seropositive at baseline.

Using immunoSEQ multiplex PCR, the repertoire was profiled, and TCRdb retains in-frame clones only, with some absent. The sample has about 100,000 clones; approximately 90% are singletons. Per the germline V gene, CDR1 is SGHAT and CDR2 is FQDESV (reference sequence). Trimming removed 1 base at V and 2 bases at J, with 12 bases between. CDR3 size: 15 residues. Concerning this clone: The antigen is unknown.

Sequenced material: peripheral blood, taken on day 0 of AZD1222 vaccination. The chain carries TRBV11-1 and TRBJ2-7; TRBD1 or TRBD2 may be the D gene (5 bases each). This clonotype was sampled from an adult in good health. CDR3 nucleotide sequence: TGTGCCAGCAGCTTAGACGGGACCGCCACCTACGAGCAGTACTTC. Residues: CASSLDGTATYEQYF.